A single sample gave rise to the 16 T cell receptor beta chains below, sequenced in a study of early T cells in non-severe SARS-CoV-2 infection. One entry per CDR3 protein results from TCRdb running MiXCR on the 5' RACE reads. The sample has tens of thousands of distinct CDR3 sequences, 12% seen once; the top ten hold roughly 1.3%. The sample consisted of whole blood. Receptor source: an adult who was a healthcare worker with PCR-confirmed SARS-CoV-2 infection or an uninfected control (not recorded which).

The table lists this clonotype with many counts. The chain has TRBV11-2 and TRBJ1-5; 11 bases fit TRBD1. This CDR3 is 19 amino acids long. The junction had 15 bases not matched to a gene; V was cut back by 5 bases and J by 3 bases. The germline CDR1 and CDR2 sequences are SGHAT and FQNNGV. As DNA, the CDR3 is TGTGCCAGCAGCCCCGGGACAGGGGGGCCGCGCGGCTTCAATCAGCCCCAGCATTTT. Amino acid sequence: CASSPGTGGPRGFNQPQHF.

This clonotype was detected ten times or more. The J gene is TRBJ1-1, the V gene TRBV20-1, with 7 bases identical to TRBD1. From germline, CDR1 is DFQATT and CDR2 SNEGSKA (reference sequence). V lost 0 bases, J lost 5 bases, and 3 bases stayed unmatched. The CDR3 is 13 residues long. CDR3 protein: CSARETGRTEAFF. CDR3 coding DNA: TGCAGTGCTAGAGAGACAGGGAGGACTGAAGCTTTCTTT.

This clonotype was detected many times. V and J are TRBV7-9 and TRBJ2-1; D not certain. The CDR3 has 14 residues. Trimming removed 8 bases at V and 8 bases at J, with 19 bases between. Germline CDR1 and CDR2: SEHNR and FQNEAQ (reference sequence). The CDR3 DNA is TGTGCCAGCGGTGGGTACCCCGTTGGAGATGAGCAGTTCTTC. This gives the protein CASGGYPVGDEQFF. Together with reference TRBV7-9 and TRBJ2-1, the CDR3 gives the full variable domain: DTGVSQNPRHKITKRGQNVTFRCDPISEHNRLYWYRQTLGQGPEFLTYFQNEAQLEKSRLLSDRFSAERPKGSFSTLEIQRTEQGDSAMYLCASGGYPVGDEQFFGPGTRLTVL.

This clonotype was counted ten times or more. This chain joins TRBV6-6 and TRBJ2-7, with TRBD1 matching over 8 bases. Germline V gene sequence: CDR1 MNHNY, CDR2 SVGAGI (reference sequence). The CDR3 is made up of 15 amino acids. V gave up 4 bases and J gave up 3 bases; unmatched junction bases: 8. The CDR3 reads CASSWTGQGIYEQYF. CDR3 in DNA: TGTGCCAGCAGTTGGACAGGGCAGGGGATCTACGAGCAGTACTTC.

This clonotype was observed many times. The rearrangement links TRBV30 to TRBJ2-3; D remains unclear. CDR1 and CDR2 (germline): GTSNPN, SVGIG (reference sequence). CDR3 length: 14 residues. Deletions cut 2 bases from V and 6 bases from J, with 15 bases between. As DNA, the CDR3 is TGTGCCTGGAGTCAGGCGGCAGAACAGGATACGCAGTATTTT. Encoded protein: CAWSQAAEQDTQYF.

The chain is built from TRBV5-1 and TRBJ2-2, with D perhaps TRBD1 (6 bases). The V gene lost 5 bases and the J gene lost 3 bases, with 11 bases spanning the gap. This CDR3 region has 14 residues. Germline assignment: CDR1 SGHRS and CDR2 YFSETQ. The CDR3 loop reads CASSLGADTGELFF. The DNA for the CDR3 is TGCGCCAGCAGTCTGGGGGCCGACACCGGGGAGCTGTTTTTT.

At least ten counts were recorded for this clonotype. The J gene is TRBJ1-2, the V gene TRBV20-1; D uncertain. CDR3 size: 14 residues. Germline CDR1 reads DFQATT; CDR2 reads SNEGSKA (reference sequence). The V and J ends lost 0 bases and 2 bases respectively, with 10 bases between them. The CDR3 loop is CSARDLGVNYGYTF. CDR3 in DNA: TGCAGTGCTAGAGATCTGGGAGTGAACTATGGCTACACCTTC.

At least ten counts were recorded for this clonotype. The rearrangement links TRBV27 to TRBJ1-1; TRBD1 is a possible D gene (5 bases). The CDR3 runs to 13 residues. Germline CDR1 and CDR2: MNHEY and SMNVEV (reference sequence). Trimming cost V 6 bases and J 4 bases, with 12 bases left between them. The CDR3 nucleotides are TGTGCCAGCAGAGGGGTATTGGGCACTGAAGCTTTCTTT. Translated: CASRGVLGTEAFF.

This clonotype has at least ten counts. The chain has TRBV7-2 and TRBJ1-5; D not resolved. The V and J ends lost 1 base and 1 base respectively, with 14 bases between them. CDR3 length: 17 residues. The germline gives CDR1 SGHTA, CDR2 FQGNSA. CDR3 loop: CASSLDPGAFSNQPQHF. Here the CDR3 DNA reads TGTGCCAGCAGCTTAGATCCCGGAGCCTTCAGCAATCAGCCCCAGCATTTT.

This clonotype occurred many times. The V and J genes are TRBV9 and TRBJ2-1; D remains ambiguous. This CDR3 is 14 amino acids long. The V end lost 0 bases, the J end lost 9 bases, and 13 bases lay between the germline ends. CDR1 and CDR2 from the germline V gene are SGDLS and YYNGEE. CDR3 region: CASSVALVSGEQFF. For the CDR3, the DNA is TGTGCCAGCAGCGTAGCTCTGGTGTCCGGTGAGCAGTTCTTC.

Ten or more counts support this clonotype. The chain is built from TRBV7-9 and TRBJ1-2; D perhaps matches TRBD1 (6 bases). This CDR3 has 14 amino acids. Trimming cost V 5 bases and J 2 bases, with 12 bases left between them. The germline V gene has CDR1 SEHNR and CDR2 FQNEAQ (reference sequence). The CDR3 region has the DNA TGTGCCAGCAGCCCTGGACAGCAGAACTATGGCTACACCTTC. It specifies CASSPGQQNYGYTF. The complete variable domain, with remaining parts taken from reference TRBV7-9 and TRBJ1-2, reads DTGVSQNPRHKITKRGQNVTFRCDPISEHNRLYWYRQTLGQGPEFLTYFQNEAQLEKSRLLSDRFSAERPKGSFSTLEIQRTEQGDSAMYLCASSPGQQNYGYTFGSGTRLTVV.

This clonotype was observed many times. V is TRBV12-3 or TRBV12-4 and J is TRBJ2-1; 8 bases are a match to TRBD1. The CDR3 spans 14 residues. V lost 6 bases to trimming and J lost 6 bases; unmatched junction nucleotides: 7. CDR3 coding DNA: TGTGCCAGCAGGATCCAGACAGGGGTCAATGAGCAGTTCTTC. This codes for CASRIQTGVNEQFF.

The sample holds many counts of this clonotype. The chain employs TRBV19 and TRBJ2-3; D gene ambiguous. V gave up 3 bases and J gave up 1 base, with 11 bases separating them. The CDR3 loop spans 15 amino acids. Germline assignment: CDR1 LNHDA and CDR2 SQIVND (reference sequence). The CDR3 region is CASSIGETCTDTQYF. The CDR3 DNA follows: TGTGCCAGTAGTATTGGAGAAACCTGCACAGATACGCAGTATTTT.

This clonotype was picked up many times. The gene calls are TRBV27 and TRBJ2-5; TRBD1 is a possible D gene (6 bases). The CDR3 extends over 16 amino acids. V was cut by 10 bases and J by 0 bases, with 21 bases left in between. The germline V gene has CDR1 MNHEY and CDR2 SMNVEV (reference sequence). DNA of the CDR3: TGTGCCACCTCGGCCCAGGGGTTTCGGTACCAAGAGACCCAGTACTTC. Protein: CATSAQGFRYQETQYF.

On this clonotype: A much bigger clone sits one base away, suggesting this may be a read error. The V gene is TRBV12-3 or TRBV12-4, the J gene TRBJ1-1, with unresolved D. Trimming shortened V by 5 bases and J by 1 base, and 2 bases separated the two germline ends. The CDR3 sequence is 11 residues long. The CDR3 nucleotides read TGTGCCAGCAGTCAGAACACTGAAGCTTTCTTT. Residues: CASSQNTEAFF.

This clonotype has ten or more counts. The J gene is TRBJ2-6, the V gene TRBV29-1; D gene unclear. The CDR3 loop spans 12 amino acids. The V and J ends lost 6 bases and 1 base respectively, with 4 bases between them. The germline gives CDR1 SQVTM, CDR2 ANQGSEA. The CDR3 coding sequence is TGCAGCGTAGTATCTGGGGCCAACGTCCTGACTTTC. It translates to CSVVSGANVLTF.